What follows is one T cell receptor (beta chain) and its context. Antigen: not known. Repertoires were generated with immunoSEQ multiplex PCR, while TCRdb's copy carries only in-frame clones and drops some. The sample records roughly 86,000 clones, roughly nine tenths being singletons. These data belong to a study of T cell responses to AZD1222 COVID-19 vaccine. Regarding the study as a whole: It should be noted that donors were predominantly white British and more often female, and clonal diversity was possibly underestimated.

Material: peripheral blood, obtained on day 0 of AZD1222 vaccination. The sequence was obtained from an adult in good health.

The CDR3 region is CASSLLRGKNTGELFF. The CDR3, as DNA: TGTGCCAGCAGCTTATTGAGGGGAAAAAACACCGGGGAGCTGTTTTTT. The chain recombines TRBV11-3 with TRBJ2-2; D might be TRBD1 or TRBD2, each matching 5 bases. Germline lookup yields CDR1 SGHNT and CDR2 YENEEA. The CDR3 loop spans 16 amino acids. V lost 2 bases and J 2 bases, leaving 12 bases between the germline ends. Full variable domain (rest looked up from reference TRBV11-3 and TRBJ2-2): EAGVVQSPRYKIIEKKQPVAFWCNPISGHNTLYWYLQNLGQGPELLIRYENEEAVDDSQLPKDRFSAERLKGVDSTLKIQPAELGDSAVYLCASSLLRGKNTGELFFGEGSRLTVL.